This TCR beta chain appears in the sequencing data of a study of response to subunit inactivated influenza vaccine. Study-level findings and limits: Each seasonal influenza vaccination recruits few new T cells, the authors suggested.

This clonotype was recorded a few times. Its antigen is not identified. Lacking the conserved final phenylalanine or tryptophan, this CDR3 likely reflects a read error. The DNA is omitted, as the CDR3 cannot be located on it reliably, and the CDR3 follows TCRdb's listing. Using its own MiXCR run on the RT-PCR reads, TCRdb lists one record per CDR3 protein. The sample holds more than 700,000 distinct CDR3 sequences, 21% seen once. The V gene's germline CDR1 is MNHEY and CDR2 SVGEGT. The CDR3 length equals 13 residues, ends included. V is TRBV6-2 or TRBV6-3 and J is TRBJ1-1; the table names TRBD1, a call not compared with the DNA. The source is a man aged 50-60 years who received an inactivated influenza vaccine. Sequenced material: PBMCs from blood, taken roughly 5 days after vaccination. The CDR3 sequence: CASSYGPFYSAAL.